A selection of T cell receptor beta chains follows, all from one sample in a study of siplizumab effects on memory and regulatory T cells. Using immunoSEQ multiplex PCR, the repertoire was profiled, and TCRdb retains in-frame clones only, with some absent. The table includes more than 95,000 clones, about 92% detected once. Sequencing used CD4+ T cells sorted from blood. These receptors all stem from a human donor in good health. The CDR3 runs from the conserved cysteine through the conserved F or W. A D gene is named only where the DNA matches it firmly. Size is stated for part of the rows, as once, few or many counts, or as a class when the clone is expanded.

clone_size	v_call	d_call	j_call	cdr3_nt	cdr3_aa
few	TRBV10-3	.	TRBJ1-6	TGTGCCATCAGTGAGTCAGAATCACCCCTCCACTTT	CAISESESPLHF
few	TRBV19	.	TRBJ1-1	TGTGCCAGTAGTCCGCAGGTGGGGAACACTGAAGCTTTCTTT	CASSPQVGNTEAFF
.	TRBV5-1	TRBD2	TRBJ2-5	TGCGCCAGCAGCTACAGGGTGTCGGCTAGCGGGGGGGAAGAGACCCAGTACTTC	CASSYRVSASGGEETQYF
.	TRBV21-1	.	TRBJ2-3	TGTGCCAGGGCCCGAAAGGGGGTTGGGCAGGATACGCAGTATTTT	CARARKGVGQDTQYF
once	TRBV14	TRBD1	TRBJ1-1	TGTGCCAGCAGCTCGGACAGGGAGTTGCCCACTGAAGCTTTCTTT	CASSSDRELPTEAFF
.	TRBV29-1	.	TRBJ1-2	TGCAGCGTTGCCGGAATTGCTATGGAAGGCTACACCTTC	CSVAGIAMEGYTF
few	TRBV20-1	.	TRBJ2-5	TGCAGTGCTGCAAAACAAGAGACCCAGTACTTC	CSAAKQETQYF
.	TRBV25-1	.	TRBJ2-5	TGTGCCAGCAGTGATCCCCGGTACCAAGAGACCCAGTACTTC	CASSDPRYQETQYF
.	TRBV10-3	.	TRBJ1-3	TGTGCCATCAGTGCCGGAGCCCCCTCTGGAAACACCATATATTTT	CAISAGAPSGNTIYF
.	TRBV7-3	TRBD1	TRBJ1-2	TGTGCCAGCAGCCCGTCGGACAGGGCCTATGGCTACACCTTC	CASSPSDRAYGYTF
.	TRBV5-1	.	TRBJ2-7	TGCGCCAGCAGCTCGGCACGTGGATACGAGCAGTACTTC	CASSSARGYEQYF
.	TRBV5-5	.	TRBJ2-3	TGTGCCAGCAGCCCCGGAGGTGGCTCAAGTACGCAGTATTTT	CASSPGGGSSTQYF
.	TRBV5-5	TRBD1	TRBJ1-2	TGTGCCAGCAGCAAAGGACAGGGGGTCTATGGCTACACCTTC	CASSKGQGVYGYTF
.	TRBV5-1	TRBD2	TRBJ2-2	TGCGCCAGCAGCGAGGGACTAGCGGGAGTCTCGCACACCGGGGAGCTGTTTTTT	CASSEGLAGVSHTGELFF
.	TRBV7-2	TRBD2	TRBJ2-1	TGTGCCAGCAGCTTAGGCACTGGACTAGCGGGGGGCGGTCAGTTCTTC	CASSLGTGLAGGGQFF
.	TRBV27	.	TRBJ2-3	TGTGCCAGCAGTTTATCGAACACGGGGGGCACAGATACGCAGTATTTT	CASSLSNTGGTDTQYF
.	TRBV7-6	.	TRBJ2-7	TGTGCCAGCAGCTTAGGGCAAGTCTACGAGCAGTACTTC	CASSLGQVYEQYF
few	TRBV2	.	TRBJ1-2	TGTGCCAGCAGTGATGGGAGGGATATGGATGGCTACACCTTC	CASSDGRDMDGYTF
.	TRBV7-7	TRBD1	TRBJ1-1	TGTGCTAGCAGCTTAGTTGTGGACAGGGGCCCGAACACTGAAGCTTTCTTT	CASSLVVDRGPNTEAFF
.	TRBV18	.	TRBJ2-1	TGTGCCAGCTCACCGGCGGACGGGAGCTCCTACAATGAGCAGTTCTTC	CASSPADGSSYNEQFF
.	TRBV30	.	TRBJ2-3	TGTGCCTGGGCGACGGGACTCACTAGCACAGATACGCAGTATTTT	CAWATGLTSTDTQYF
.	TRBV5-1	.	TRBJ1-1	TGCGCCAGCAGCTTGGGAACGAGGGAAGCTTTCTTT	CASSLGTREAFF
.	TRBV30	TRBD1	TRBJ1-2	TGTGCCTTCCTCGGACGGGACAGGGTTGGCTACACCTTC	CAFLGRDRVGYTF
.	TRBV14	TRBD2	TRBJ2-1	TGTGCCAGCAGCCAAGACCGGGGGGTTAGGGGACATGAGCAGTTCTTC	CASSQDRGVRGHEQFF
few	TRBV19	TRBD1	TRBJ1-1	TGTGCCAGTAGTATCACAGGGGACACTGAAGCTTTCTTT	CASSITGDTEAFF
once	TRBV6-5	.	TRBJ2-5	TGTGCCAGCAGCTTCGGACAAGGGCCCCAAGAGACCCAGTACTTC	CASSFGQGPQETQYF
.	TRBV5-4	.	TRBJ2-7	TGTGCCAGCAGCTTGTCGCAGGGAACCTACGAGCAGTACTTC	CASSLSQGTYEQYF
.	TRBV5-8	.	TRBJ2-5	TGTGCCAGCAGCTCCCCGAACCTTACGTACCAAGAGACCCAGTACTTC	CASSSPNLTYQETQYF
.	TRBV7-9	.	TRBJ2-3	TGTGCCAGCACCCGACTTCTACAGGGAACCACAGATACGCAGTATTTT	CASTRLLQGTTDTQYF
.	TRBV5-1	TRBD1	TRBJ2-2	TGCGCCAGCAGCTCCGGACAGGGGGCGCGAACCGGGGAGCTGTTTTTT	CASSSGQGARTGELFF
.	TRBV5-1	.	TRBJ2-5	TGCGCCAGCAGCGGGGGGCGCCGAGAGACCCAGTACTTC	CASSGGRRETQYF
.	TRBV13	TRBD1	TRBJ2-5	TGTGCCAGCAGCTCCTTCTGGACAGGGAACCAAGAGACCCAGTACTTC	CASSSFWTGNQETQYF
.	TRBV28	TRBD2	TRBJ2-7	TGTGCCAGCACCTCGGGGGGGTTCTACGAGCAGTACTTC	CASTSGGFYEQYF
.	TRBV6-1	.	TRBJ1-2	TGTGCCAGCAGTCCGACAGCTAACTATGGCTACACCTTC	CASSPTANYGYTF
.	TRBV5-1	TRBD2	TRBJ2-7	TGCGCCACCGGGGACTACCCCTACGAGCAGTACTTC	CATGDYPYEQYF
.	TRBV6-4	TRBD1	TRBJ1-1	TGTGCCAGCAGGACAATTCGGGACAGAAGTACTGAAGCTTTCTTT	CASRTIRDRSTEAFF
.	TRBV4-2	.	TRBJ2-5	TGTGCCAGCAGCCAAGGACAGCAAGAGACCCAGTACTTC	CASSQGQQETQYF
.	TRBV15	.	TRBJ1-1	TGTGCCACCAGCAGAGATCTGGGTATGAACACTGAAGCTTTCTTT	CATSRDLGMNTEAFF
.	TRBV9	.	TRBJ2-7	TGTGCCAGCAGCGTAGGTGGTAGAAATTACGAGCAGTACTTC	CASSVGGRNYEQYF
.	TRBV6-6	.	TRBJ2-4	TGTGCCAGCAGACCCAGCAGTCTAGCCAAAAACATTCAGTACTTC	CASRPSSLAKNIQYF
.	TRBV4-1	.	TRBJ2-1	TGCGCCAGCAGCCAAGTCGCCAGGGGGGGGGACAATGAGCAGTTCTTC	CASSQVARGGDNEQFF
.	TRBV6-1	.	TRBJ2-5	TGTGCCAGCAGTCCTGTGGGCCGCAGAGAGACCCAGTACTTC	CASSPVGRRETQYF
.	TRBV2	.	TRBJ2-1	TGTGCCAGCAGGGCGTTCGGGATTGAGCAGTTCTTC	CASRAFGIEQFF
.	TRBV7-9	.	TRBJ2-3	TGTGCCAGCAGCTACCCCCTGGACACTGAAACTAGCACAGATACGCAGTATTTT	CASSYPLDTETSTDTQYF
.	TRBV9	.	TRBJ2-3	TGTGCCAGCAGCGTATCCCCGGGCCAGGATACGCAGTATTTT	CASSVSPGQDTQYF